These 10 T cell receptor beta chains were all obtained from the same sample, sequenced in a study of cytomegalovirus exposure and HLA in healthy donors. Both 60 Vbeta primers and 13 Jbeta primers went into the PCR. Profiled with immunoSEQ multiplex PCR; TCRdb holds only in-frame clones, not every one. Among about 160,000 clones listed, about 80% were seen once. Sample: PBMCs. These receptors were collected from a man aged 25 to 40 in good health and CMV-seronegative.

The chain carries TRBV5-4 and TRBJ2-2; tentatively, D is TRBD2 (6 bases). Between the trimmed V and J ends, which lost 8 bases and 0 bases, there was a span of 14 bases. The CDR3 is 15 amino acids. The germline V gene encodes CDR1 SGHNT and CDR2 YYREEE (reference sequence). CDR3 in DNA: TGTGCCAGTCGACTAGACTTGTCGAACACCGGGGAGCTGTTTTTT. Amino acid sequence: CASRLDLSNTGELFF. Full variable domain (outside the CDR3, taken from reference TRBV5-4 and TRBJ2-2): ETGVTQSPTHLIKTRGQQVTLRCSSQSGHNTVSWYQQALGQGPQFIFQYYREEENGRGNFPPRFSGLQFPNYSSELNVNALELDDSALYLCASRLDLSNTGELFFGEGSRLTVL.

This chain uses TRBV18 with TRBJ2-7; 13 bases match TRBD2. Per the germline V gene, CDR1 is KGHSH and CDR2 is LQKENI. This CDR3 comprises 15 residues. V shed 4 bases, J shed 3 bases, and the junction held 3 bases outside the gene matches. The CDR3 loop is CASSLGTSGNYEQYF. The CDR3 DNA sequence: TGTGCCAGCTCACTAGGGACTAGCGGGAACTACGAGCAGTACTTC. Full variable domain (remainder filled in from reference TRBV18 and TRBJ2-7): NAGVMQNPRHLVRRRGQEARLRCSPMKGHSHVYWYRQLPEEGLKFMVYLQKENIIDESGMPKERFSAEFPKEGPSILRIQQVVRGDSAAYFCASSLGTSGNYEQYFGPGTRLTVT.

This chain joins TRBV19 and TRBJ2-7; 7 bases are shared with TRBD1. CDR1 and CDR2 from the germline V gene are LNHDA and SQIVND (reference sequence). The CDR3 loop spans 13 amino acids. V trimming: 5 bases; J trimming: 2 bases; junction bases outside the gene matches: 3. The CDR3 here is CASSGTETYEQYF. CDR3 coding DNA: TGTGCCAGTAGTGGGACAGAGACCTACGAGCAGTACTTC.

The chain is built from TRBV5-1 and TRBJ2-5, with 14 bases aligning to TRBD2. Trimming at V came to 4 bases and at J to 5 bases, leaving 4 bases not matched to a gene. Germline CDR1 reads SGHRS; CDR2 reads YFSETQ. This CDR3 has 15 residues. The CDR3 loop is CASSPGLAGDETQYF. CDR3 nucleotides: TGCGCCAGCAGCCCGGGACTAGCGGGGGACGAGACCCAGTACTTC.

This sequence joins TRBV28 and TRBJ1-5, with D perhaps matching TRBD1 (6 bases). There are 15 residues in the CDR3. Germline values: CDR1 MDHEN, CDR2 SYDVKM. V was cut by 9 bases and J by 3 bases, with 18 bases left in between. The CDR3 DNA follows: TGTGCCAGTCTTCGAGGAGGGGGGGACAATCAGCCCCAGCATTTT. It is translated as CASLRGGGDNQPQHF.

The chain couples TRBV5-6 to TRBJ1-5, with D maybe TRBD1 (5 bases). The CDR3 sequence is 15 residues long. V lost 4 bases and J lost 3, with 14 bases in between. Germline CDR1 and CDR2: SGHDT and YYEEEE. CDR3 DNA sequence: TGTGCCAGCAGCAATGGAGGGGAACTCAATCAGCCCCAGCATTTT. It codes for CASSNGGELNQPQHF.

CDR3 nucleotides: TGTGCCAGCAGCTTCCGACAGAAGGGTTCCTATAATTCACCCCTCCACTTT. Translation: CASSFRQKGSYNSPLHF. The chain carries TRBV27 and TRBJ1-6; weak D call: TRBD1 (5 bases). The germline gives CDR1 MNHEY, CDR2 SMNVEV (reference sequence). Trimming shortened V by 6 bases and J by 1 base, and 16 bases separated the two germline ends. The CDR3 has 17 residues.

The chain has TRBV6-5 and TRBJ2-3; D possibly corresponds to TRBD1 (6 bases). The CDR3 is 12 residues long. Trimming left V 6 bases short and J 4 bases short, with 8 bases between. Germline lookup yields CDR1 MNHEY and CDR2 SVGAGI. CDR3: CASRQGSDTQYF. The DNA for the CDR3 is TGTGCCAGCAGACAGGGTTCAGATACGCAGTATTTT.

Comment on this clone: This likely comes from a read error, as the CDR3 has no conserved phenylalanine or tryptophan at its end. No DNA is shown, since the ends of the CDR3 on it are uncertain; the CDR3 is the one TCRdb lists. The V and J genes are TRBV2 and TRBJ1-1; the table's TRBD1 call for D was not verified on the DNA. Germline V lookup: CDR1 SNHLY, CDR2 FYNNEI. Both ends counted, the CDR3 spans 8 residues. The CDR3 loop reads CASSVGVV.

The rearrangement joins TRBV19 to TRBJ1-4; TRBD1 might be the D (6 bases). There are 15 residues in the CDR3. Germline loops: CDR1 LNHDA, CDR2 SQIVND (reference sequence). V lost 4 bases, J lost 0 bases, and 9 bases lay in between. CDR3 nucleotide sequence: TGTGCCAGTAGTAGGACAGTTGCAACTAATGAAAAACTGTTTTTT. Amino acid sequence: CASSRTVATNEKLFF.